A selection of T cell receptor beta chains follows, all from one sample in a study of shared clonotypes between healthy human individuals. Sequenced by immunoSEQ multiplex PCR; TCRdb stores in-frame clones only, minus some. The top ten clones hold around 12% of a sample with about 490,000 clones, around 73% of them seen once. The sample was PBMCs. The receptors were gathered from a woman aged 40-49 years in good health. Some clones in this sample may be carry-over from other donors' samples. Both conserved end residues are part of each CDR3. D genes are given only for firm matches. Size values are once, few and many counts, or a class for expanded clones, and some rows have none.

len	j_gene	d_gene	abundance	v_gene	CDR3nt	CDR3aa
16	TRBJ2-1	TRBD2	NA	TRBV11-3	TGTGCCAGCAGCTCCGGGACCAGCGGGAGGGTCGATGAGCAGTTCTTC	CASSSGTSGRVDEQFF
14	TRBJ1-6	NA	NA	TRBV19	TGTGCCAGTAGTGGGGGCACCTATAATTCACCCCTCCACTTT	CASSGGTYNSPLHF
20	TRBJ1-5	NA	NA	TRBV21-1	TGTGCCAGCAGCAAACCGCGGACAGGGAGGGTTTGGGATAGCAATCAGCCCCAGCATTTT	CASSKPRTGRVWDSNQPQHF
16	TRBJ2-2	NA	NA	TRBV5-1	TGCGCCAGCAGCTTAGCGGACGACGGTGGCACCGGGGAGCTGTTTTTT	CASSLADDGGTGELFF
18	TRBJ2-4	TRBD2	NA	TRBV15	TGTGCCACCAGCAGAGATCCCGGACTAGCGGGAGAAGGAAACATTCAGTACTTC	CATSRDPGLAGEGNIQYF
14	TRBJ2-5	NA	NA	TRBV7-6	TGTGCCAGCAGCCCCCGTACGCGGGAAGAGACCCAGTACTTC	CASSPRTREETQYF
15	TRBJ2-7	NA	once	TRBV5-6	TGTGCCAGCAGCTTGGCTGTTACAGGGAACTACGAGCAGTACTTC	CASSLAVTGNYEQYF
16	TRBJ2-7	NA	NA	TRBV5-6	TGTGCCAGCAGCCAGGCAGGTGCAGGGAAATACTACGAGCAGTACTTC	CASSQAGAGKYYEQYF
14	TRBJ1-2	TRBD1	NA	TRBV28	TGTGCCAGCACCCTACCGGGACAGACTTATGGCTACACCTTC	CASTLPGQTYGYTF
12	TRBJ1-2	NA	NA	TRBV28	TGTGCCAGCAGTTTATCGGGACCTGGCTACACCTTC	CASSLSGPGYTF
15	TRBJ2-1	TRBD2	many	TRBV6-6	TGTGCCAGCAGTGCGGGACTAGCGGGAGGAAATGAGCAGTTCTTC	CASSAGLAGGNEQFF
13	TRBJ1-2	NA	few	TRBV4-2	TGTGCCAGCAGCCCTCAGACCCTCTATGGCTACACCTTC	CASSPQTLYGYTF
15	TRBJ2-1	TRBD2	NA	TRBV30	TGTGCCTGGAGTGCCGGGAGGGCCGTGGACGATGAGCAGTTCTTC	CAWSAGRAVDDEQFF
16	TRBJ1-5	NA	NA	TRBV30	TGTGCCTGGAGTGTAGGGGACACCCCTAGCAATCAGCCCCAGCATTTT	CAWSVGDTPSNQPQHF
15	TRBJ2-1	TRBD2	few	TRBV30	TGTGCCTGGAGTGCTAGCGGGAGTTTAATGAATGAGCAGTTCTTC	CAWSASGSLMNEQFF
16	TRBJ2-4	NA	NA	TRBV19	TGTGCCAGTAGTATTCATCAGGGCTGGACCAAAAACATTCAGTACTTC	CASSIHQGWTKNIQYF
14	TRBJ1-5	NA	many	TRBV29-1	TGCAGCGTTGGAGAGCAATATAGCAATCAGCCCCAGCATTTT	CSVGEQYSNQPQHF
11	TRBJ1-1	NA	NA	TRBV20-1	TGCAGTGGTCACAGGAACACTGAAGCTTTCTTT	CSGHRNTEAFF
14	TRBJ2-7	TRBD2	NA	TRBV27	TGTGCCAGCAGTTTCCGGCTAGCGGGAGTCAAGCAGTACTTC	CASSFRLAGVKQYF
15	TRBJ1-1	TRBD1	NA	TRBV19	TGTGCCAGTATCAACAGGGGGCGCGGTAACACTGAAGCTTTCTTT	CASINRGRGNTEAFF
13	TRBJ2-1	NA	NA	TRBV5-1	TGCGCCAGCAGCTTGGCGTTGCTAGAGGAGCAGTTCTTC	CASSLALLEEQFF
15	TRBJ2-7	TRBD1	NA	TRBV5-5	TGTGCCAGCAGCTTGCTGGGGGGACAGGGCTACGAGCAGTACTTC	CASSLLGGQGYEQYF
12	TRBJ2-7	TRBD1	NA	TRBV19	TGTGCCAGCGGGACAGGGATCGACGAGCAGTACTTC	CASGTGIDEQYF
13	TRBJ2-5	NA	once	TRBV7-2	TGTGCCAGCGGTAGGGAGCACCAAGAGACCCAGTACTTC	CASGREHQETQYF
14	TRBJ2-5	NA	NA	TRBV19	TGTGCCAGTTCAGTATGGCGGGGCGAAGAGACCCAGTACTTC	CASSVWRGEETQYF
17	TRBJ2-1	TRBD2	NA	TRBV7-2	TGTGCCAGCAGCTTCGCCGGGACTAGCGGGAGTAGTAATGAGCAGTTCTTC	CASSFAGTSGSSNEQFF
13	TRBJ2-1	NA	NA	TRBV28	TGTGCCAGCAGTTTGCGGGGACACAATGAGCAGTTCTTC	CASSLRGHNEQFF
13	TRBJ1-1	NA	many	TRBV5-1	TGCGCCAGCAGCTTGGGTTTGAAGACTGAAGCTTTCTTT	CASSLGLKTEAFF
14	TRBJ2-3	NA	NA	TRBV7-2	TGTGCCAGCAGCTTAGGGGGAGGACGAGATACGCAGTATTTT	CASSLGGGRDTQYF
15	TRBJ2-7	NA	NA	TRBV7-2	TGTGCCAGCAGCTTAGTAGCCTTTGAACTGTACGAGCAGTACTTC	CASSLVAFELYEQYF
15	TRBJ2-5	NA	NA	TRBV5-1	TGCGCCAGCAGCTTGTTTACAGGGAGGGCGAAGACCCAGTACTTC	CASSLFTGRAKTQYF
13	TRBJ1-2	NA	NA	TRBV18	TGTGCCAGCTCACAGGGGGGTTCGTATGGCTACACCTTC	CASSQGGSYGYTF
17	TRBJ2-2	NA	NA	TRBV5-1	TGCGCCAGCAGCAACAGCCGGGACCTATTTAACACCGGGGAGCTGTTTTTT	CASSNSRDLFNTGELFF
15	TRBJ2-7	TRBD2	NA	TRBV19	TGTGCCAGTAGCAAACTAGCGGAGACTTCCTACGAGCAGTACTTC	CASSKLAETSYEQYF
16	TRBJ2-2	NA	NA	TRBV13	TGTGCCAGCAGCCTCCGGCGGGATAGAGACACCGGGGAGCTGTTTTTT	CASSLRRDRDTGELFF
12	TRBJ2-5	TRBD2	NA	TRBV7-2	TGTGCCTCCGGGGGGAGCCAAGAGACCCAGTACTTC	CASGGSQETQYF
14	TRBJ2-1	TRBD2	NA	TRBV27	TGTGCCAGCAGTCTTACTAGCGTTGGGGATGAGCAGTTCTTC	CASSLTSVGDEQFF
14	TRBJ2-5	NA	NA	TRBV6-6	TGTGCCAGCAGTTACTACCGGATTGAAGAGACCCAGTACTTC	CASSYYRIEETQYF
17	TRBJ2-1	TRBD2	NA	TRBV11-2	TGTGCCAGCAGCTTACGTGGAGCGGGAGGGCCGTATAATGAGCAGTTCTTC	CASSLRGAGGPYNEQFF
14	TRBJ2-1	TRBD2	NA	TRBV2	TGTGCCAGCAGGCTAGCGGGAAATTTCAATGAGCAGTTCTTC	CASRLAGNFNEQFF
15	TRBJ2-3	TRBD2	NA	TRBV5-1	TGCGCCAGCAGCCCACTAGCGGCCATGCAAAATACGCAGTATTTT	CASSPLAAMQNTQYF
16	TRBJ1-5	NA	once	TRBV5-8	TGTGCCAGCAGCCCGCGCGGGGGGGCCGCTAATCAGCCCCAGCATTTT	CASSPRGGAANQPQHF
12	TRBJ2-5	NA	NA	TRBV7-9	TGTGCCAGCAGCTTATTACAAGAGACCCAGTACTTC	CASSLLQETQYF